The clone carrying this T cell receptor (beta chain) was detected once. Measured with immunoSEQ multiplex PCR; TCRdb has only the in-frame clones, and not every one. The data contain over 45,000 clones, approximately 90% of them singletons. The sample is drawn from a study of OX40 agonist ivuxolimab in advanced cancers. The CDR3 sequence is 16 residues long. Germline CDR1 SGHVS, CDR2 FQNEAQ. Trimming removed 3 bases from V and 3 bases from J; junction bases left unmatched: 4. The chain recombines TRBV7-8 with TRBJ1-3; 11 bases are a match to TRBD1. This sequence was found in an adult with an advanced solid tumor such as melanoma, head and neck, liver or kidney cancer. The starting material was CD4+ or CD8+ T cells sorted from blood, obtained in a trial of the OX40 agonist ivuxolimab. The DNA for the CDR3 is TGTGCCAGCAGCTTTCGGACAGGGGGCATTGGAAACACCATATATTTT. Translated: CASSFRTGGIGNTIYF.